This is a list of T cell receptor beta chains from one sample in a study of identical twins. TCRdb recomputed calls from the 5' RACE reads with MiXCR, one row per CDR3 protein. The data hold under 250,000 distinct CDR3 sequences, with around a tenth observed a single time. The material sequenced was memory (CD45RO+) T cells sorted from blood. These receptors originate from a woman between 18 and 29 years old in good health. Each CDR3 is given with its conserved first and last residue. A D gene is named only where the DNA matches it firmly. The size field is filled for only some rows; it gives once, few, many or a size class.

many	TRBV7-8	TRBJ2-7	TRBD2	CASSLAARLAVLSYEQYF	TGTGCCAGCAGCTTAGCAGCTCGACTAGCGGTCTTATCCTACGAGCAGTACTTC
-	TRBV30	TRBJ1-5	-	CAWNWGNQPQHF	TGTGCCTGGAACTGGGGCAATCAGCCCCAGCATTTT
once	TRBV6-2/TRBV6-3	TRBJ2-2	-	CASTLYGTNTGELFF	TGTGCCAGCACCCTATACGGGACGAACACCGGGGAGCTGTTTTTT
-	TRBV9	TRBJ2-5	TRBD2	CASSVGLAGVETQYF	TGTGCCAGCAGCGTAGGACTAGCGGGAGTAGAGACCCAGTACTTC
-	TRBV18	TRBJ2-3	TRBD2	CASSPAGLAAPTDTQYF	TGTGCCAGCTCACCGGCGGGACTAGCGGCACCCACAGATACGCAGTATTTT
few	TRBV29-1	TRBJ2-3	-	CSAGVGLGTQYF	TGCAGCGCTGGCGTGGGCCTCGGAACGCAGTATTTT
few	TRBV7-2	TRBJ2-3	TRBD2	CASSLMYLAGGTDTQYF	TGTGCCAGCAGCTTAATGTACCTGGCGGGAGGAACAGATACGCAGTATTTT
-	TRBV6-2/TRBV6-3	TRBJ2-7	-	CASSSPGWGYEQYF	TGTGCCAGCAGTTCACCAGGGTGGGGCTACGAGCAGTACTTC
few	TRBV2	TRBJ2-3	TRBD2	CASSPNLAGGPRLADTQYF	TGTGCCAGCAGTCCTAACCTAGCGGGGGGGCCGCGGTTGGCAGATACGCAGTATTTT
many	TRBV5-1	TRBJ2-5	-	CASSFWTVQETQYF	TGCGCCAGCAGCTTTTGGACTGTCCAAGAGACCCAGTACTTC
many	TRBV6-5	TRBJ1-2	-	CASRGRAQGYTF	TGTGCCAGCAGAGGGAGGGCGCAGGGCTACACCTTC
few	TRBV27	TRBJ2-4	TRBD1	CASSRTGGTLAKNIQYF	TGTGCCAGCAGTAGGACAGGGGGGACTCTAGCCAAAAACATTCAGTACTTC
few	TRBV6-2/TRBV6-3	TRBJ2-3	TRBD2	CASSYSGLAALEDTQYF	TGTGCCAGCAGTTACTCGGGTCTAGCGGCCCTGGAGGATACGCAGTATTTT
many	TRBV27	TRBJ2-3	TRBD1	CASSLRGQSTDTQYF	TGTGCCAGCAGTTTAAGGGGACAGAGCACAGATACGCAGTATTTT
few	TRBV11-2	TRBJ2-2	-	CASSSQLGGGTGELFF	TGTGCCAGCAGCTCCCAGCTGGGAGGGGGCACCGGGGAGCTGTTTTTT
-	TRBV7-9	TRBJ2-3	-	CASSSTRGSTDTQYF	TGTGCCAGCAGTTCGACTAGGGGCAGCACAGATACGCAGTATTTT
few	TRBV6-1	TRBJ2-7	-	CASAESGVYEQYF	TGTGCCAGCGCAGAAAGCGGAGTATACGAGCAGTACTTC
-	TRBV5-1	TRBJ2-3	TRBD2	CASSLVSAGAVGDTQYF	TGCGCCAGCAGCTTGGTTTCGGCGGGAGCGGTGGGAGATACGCAGTATTTT
few	TRBV27	TRBJ2-3	-	CASSDRITDTQYF	TGTGCCAGCAGTGATAGAATCACAGATACGCAGTATTTT
many	TRBV12-3/TRBV12-4	TRBJ2-2	-	CASSRDTGELFF	TGTGCCAGCAGCCGGGACACCGGGGAGCTGTTTTTT
-	TRBV12-5	TRBJ2-1	-	CASGLYAGSYNEQFF	TGTGCTAGTGGTTTGTACGCGGGTTCCTACAATGAGCAGTTCTTC
many	TRBV20-1	TRBJ2-3	-	CSANEGADTQYF	TGCAGTGCTAATGAAGGTGCAGATACGCAGTATTTT
-	TRBV3-1	TRBJ2-1	-	CASSYSSVLQNSEQFF	TGTGCCAGCAGCTATTCTTCCGTGCTTCAGAATTCCGAGCAGTTCTTC
-	TRBV2	TRBJ2-7	-	CASTGVYGSGEQYF	TGTGCCAGCACTGGGGTCTACGGTTCGGGTGAGCAGTACTTC
-	TRBV7-2	TRBJ2-7	TRBD2	CASSLEGVGGLEQYF	TGTGCCAGCAGCTTAGAAGGGGTGGGAGGGCTCGAGCAGTACTTC
-	TRBV18	TRBJ1-2	-	CASSPLPDLGYGYTF	TGTGCCAGCTCACCTTTACCGGATTTAGGCTATGGCTACACCTTC
many	TRBV2	TRBJ1-5	-	CASGPPNQPQHF	TGTGCCAGCGGGCCCCCCAATCAGCCCCAGCATTTT
few	TRBV5-6	TRBJ1-4	-	CASSLTENYEKLFF	TGTGCCAGCAGCCTGACTGAAAATTATGAAAAACTGTTTTTT
-	TRBV12-3/TRBV12-4	TRBJ1-1	-	CASSQQVPGTEAFF	TGTGCCAGCAGCCAACAGGTACCGGGGACTGAAGCTTTCTTT
many	TRBV5-1	TRBJ1-2	-	CASSLAPQSVVSGYTF	TGCGCCAGCAGCTTGGCTCCGCAGTCGGTCGTTAGTGGCTACACCTTC